This T cell receptor (beta chain) was recorded in a study of cytomegalovirus exposure and HLA in healthy donors. The length of the CDR3 is 16 residues. Trimming took 3 bases from V and 7 from J; bases not matched to a gene: 6. Germline loops: CDR1 SGHRS, CDR2 YFSETQ. Vbeta (60) and Jbeta (13) primers were used in the PCR. The table came from immunoSEQ multiplex PCR; TCRdb's copy has only in-frame clones and leaves some out. Its table lists some 200,000 clones. This receptor was obtained from a boy younger than 18 in good health and CMV-seronegative. J is TRBJ1-6 and V is TRBV5-1, with TRBD1 matching over 11 bases. Material for sequencing was PBMCs. DNA of the CDR3: TGCGCCAGCAGCTCGCCAAGGGACAGGGGGAATTCACCCCTCCACTTT. Translating gives CASSSPRDRGNSPLHF.